This record covers a single T cell receptor (beta chain). Clones were sequenced by immunoSEQ multiplex PCR, and TCRdb holds only the in-frame ones, with some missing. The table includes some 40,000 clones, about 90% detected once. CDR1 SGHVS and CDR2 FNYEAQ come from the germline V gene. With 1 base removed from V and 4 bases from J, the gap between germline ends came to 12 bases. The CDR3 runs 15 residues. The sample belongs to a study of lymphopenia after photon versus proton radiotherapy. The sequences come from peripheral blood, collected from a patient treated with photon-based radiotherapy. V gene TRBV7-6 combines with J gene TRBJ2-3; TRBD1 might be the D (5 bases). The TCR comes from a man aged 60 to 69 with cholangiocarcinoma. The CDR3 nucleotides read TGTGCCAGCAGCTTAGGGACATCTTACGCAGATACGCAGTATTTT. Encoded protein: CASSLGTSYADTQYF.